The source of this T cell receptor (beta chain) is a study of siplizumab effects on memory and regulatory T cells. Overall study context: Siplizumab-free reactions were matched to approximately 1 ug/mL siplizumab reactions in paired mixed lymphocyte cultures.

CDR1 and CDR2 (germline): ENHRY, SYGVKD. CDR3 size: 12 residues. V lost 6 bases, J lost 5 bases, and 9 bases lay in between. This clone turned up a few times. No antigen is known for it. Coculturing at 37°C lasted over five days for the mixed lymphocyte reaction cells. Points from the study as a whole: Naive T cells seemed more diverse than memory cells and seemed major alloresponse contributors. With siplizumab, mappable alloreactive CD4+ clones averaged about 70% Treg-derived, versus around 28% in controls.

Only in-frame clones appear in the TCRdb table, and some are missing; sequencing was by immunoSEQ multiplex PCR. The table lists 9,500 to 10,000 clones, about 40% of them singletons. V gene TRBV10-3 combines with J gene TRBJ2-3; D unresolved. The clonotype was recovered from a human donor in good health; the cells came from an allogeneic mixed lymphocyte reaction. Sequenced: CFSE-low (dividing) CD4+ T cells sorted from an allogeneic mixed lymphocyte reaction. In DNA, the CDR3 is TGTGCCATCAGGCATATAGAAGATACGCAGTATTTT. It specifies CAIRHIEDTQYF.